This is a list of T cell receptor beta chains from one sample in a study of blood T cell repertoires in COVID-19. Repertoires were generated with immunoSEQ multiplex PCR, while TCRdb's copy carries only in-frame clones and drops some. The table lists some 150,000 clones, about four fifths of them singletons. Sequencing was performed on peripheral blood. These receptors were obtained from a man aged 60-69 years with acute or convalescent COVID-19. Both conserved end residues are part of each CDR3. D genes are given only for firm matches. Size is omitted from some rows. Given values are once, few, many or a class for expanded clones.

>-|TRBV18|-|TRBJ1-4
CASSPGGTNEKLFF
TGTGCCAGCTCCCCCGGGGGAACTAATGAAAAACTGTTTTTT
>-|TRBV10-3|-|TRBJ2-1
CAIRGTGTYSEEGDYNEQFF
TGTGCCATCAGAGGTACAGGGACCTATTCGGAAGAGGGAGACTACAATGAGCAGTTCTTC
>TRBD1|TRBV7-8|-|TRBJ2-7
CASSHGQGGSYEQYF
TGTGCCAGCAGCCACGGACAGGGGGGCTCCTACGAGCAGTACTTC
>-|TRBV28|once|TRBJ2-6
CASRLAVAGANVLTF
TGTGCCAGCAGGTTAGCGGTGGCTGGGGCCAACGTCCTGACTTTC
>-|TRBV4-1|-|TRBJ2-5
CASSQAGQPQETQYF
TGCGCCAGCAGCCAAGCAGGACAACCACAAGAGACCCAGTACTTC
>-|TRBV4-3|-|TRBJ1-2
CASSGGRSPNYGYTF
TGCGCCAGCAGTGGGGGGAGAAGTCCTAACTATGGCTACACCTTC
>TRBD2|TRBV6-2/TRBV6-3|-|TRBJ2-3
CASSPSGAGNTQYF
TGTGCCAGCAGTCCCAGCGGGGCTGGAAATACGCAGTATTTT
>-|TRBV3-1/TRBV3-2|-|TRBJ1-5
CASSQVPGDQPQHF
TGTGCCAGCAGCCAAGTACCAGGTGATCAGCCCCAGCATTTT
>TRBD1|TRBV27|-|TRBJ1-4
CASRPQGPNEKLFF
TGTGCCAGCAGACCACAGGGGCCTAATGAAAAACTGTTTTTT
>-|TRBV7-2|-|TRBJ1-5
CASSLIGGNQPQHF
TGTGCCAGCAGCTTAATAGGGGGCAATCAGCCCCAGCATTTT
>TRBD2|TRBV27|-|TRBJ2-1
CASNGRGLAGGEQFF
TGTGCCAGCAATGGCCGTGGTCTAGCGGGAGGCGAGCAGTTCTTC
>-|TRBV18|-|TRBJ1-1
CASSPQGNTEAFF
TGTGCCAGCTCACCCCAGGGGAACACTGAAGCTTTCTTT
>TRBD2|TRBV7-2|-|TRBJ2-7
CASSLAGTSFYEQYF
TGTGCCAGCAGCTTAGCCGGGACTAGCTTCTACGAGCAGTACTTC
>-|TRBV18|-|TRBJ2-5
CASSPPPGHETQYF
TGTGCCAGCTCACCTCCACCAGGTCACGAGACCCAGTACTTC
>-|TRBV9|-|TRBJ1-1
CASSATGGTEAFF
TGTGCCAGCAGCGCCACGGGGGGCACTGAAGCTTTCTTT
>-|TRBV5-1|many|TRBJ2-1
CASSEASSNEQFF
TGCGCCAGCAGTGAGGCTAGCTCCAATGAGCAGTTCTTC
>-|TRBV4-1|-|TRBJ1-2
CASSHPGTNYGYTF
TGCGCCAGCAGCCACCCGGGTACTAACTATGGCTACACCTTC
>TRBD2|TRBV4-3|few|TRBJ2-1
CASSQVPGLAGLYNEQFF
TGCGCCAGCAGCCAAGTACCGGGACTAGCGGGATTGTACAATGAGCAGTTCTTC
>TRBD1|TRBV7-9|-|TRBJ2-7
CASSPSGTGSYEQYF
TGTGCCAGCAGCCCTTCCGGGACAGGTTCCTACGAGCAGTACTTC
>-|TRBV3-1/TRBV3-2|-|TRBJ1-1
CASSQNSVRRNTEAFF
TGTGCCAGCAGCCAAAACTCCGTCCGGAGGAACACTGAAGCTTTCTTT
>TRBD1|TRBV5-4|-|TRBJ2-3
CASSRDRGSSSTDTQYF
TGTGCCAGCAGCCGGGACAGGGGCTCCTCAAGCACAGATACGCAGTATTTT
>-|TRBV9|-|TRBJ2-7
CASSVGSGNNEQYF
TGTGCCAGCAGCGTAGGGTCAGGGAACAACGAGCAGTACTTC
>TRBD1|TRBV18|-|TRBJ2-2
CASRTGQTTGELFF
TGTGCCAGCCGAACGGGACAGACCACCGGGGAGCTGTTTTTT
>TRBD1|TRBV6-6|-|TRBJ1-5
CASIQGASNQPQHF
TGTGCCAGCATACAGGGGGCTAGCAATCAGCCCCAGCATTTT
>-|TRBV7-2|-|TRBJ1-1
CASSPTLNTEAFF
TGTGCCAGCAGCCCGACACTGAACACTGAAGCTTTCTTT
>TRBD1|TRBV5-1|-|TRBJ1-1
CASSLDRGANTEAFF
TGCGCCAGCAGCTTGGACAGGGGGGCGAACACTGAAGCTTTCTTT
>-|TRBV29-1|-|TRBJ1-1
CSALTTSTNAEAFF
TGCAGCGCCCTGACTACTAGTACAAACGCTGAAGCTTTCTTT
>-|TRBV7-8|few|TRBJ1-3
CASSLVGQGAPGNTIYF
TGTGCCAGCAGCTTAGTCGGTCAGGGTGCCCCTGGAAACACCATATATTTT
>-|TRBV5-1|-|TRBJ1-2
CASSSGTGNYGYTF
TGCGCCAGCAGCTCGGGTACTGGGAACTATGGCTACACCTTC
>TRBD1|TRBV9|-|TRBJ2-5
CASSVGDRAQETQYF
TGTGCCAGCAGCGTAGGGGACAGGGCACAAGAGACCCAGTACTTC
>-|TRBV5-1|-|TRBJ2-6
CASSLVMGQSGANVLTF
TGCGCCAGCAGCTTGGTCATGGGCCAATCTGGGGCCAACGTCCTGACTTTC
>TRBD1|TRBV3-1/TRBV3-2|-|TRBJ2-2
CASSQDRTGRTGELFF
TGTGCCAGCAGCCAAGATCGGACAGGGCGCACCGGGGAGCTGTTTTTT
>-|TRBV4-3|-|TRBJ2-3
CASSQERHRRDSTDTQYF
TGCGCCAGCAGCCAAGAAAGACATAGGCGGGATAGCACAGATACGCAGTATTTT
>TRBD2|TRBV7-2|-|TRBJ2-7
CASSASGLAGAYEQYF
TGTGCCAGCAGTGCCTCGGGACTAGCGGGGGCCTACGAGCAGTACTTC
>TRBD2|TRBV5-4|-|TRBJ2-5
CASSASGGTGETQYF
TGTGCCAGCAGTGCTAGCGGGGGCACGGGGGAGACCCAGTACTTC
>-|TRBV4-2|many|TRBJ2-7
CASSQKAGFSYEQYF
TGTGCCAGCAGCCAAAAGGCGGGGTTTTCCTACGAGCAGTACTTC
>TRBD2|TRBV10-3|-|TRBJ2-3
CAISTSGGTDTQYF
TGTGCCATCAGTACTAGCGGGGGCACAGATACGCAGTATTTT
>TRBD1|TRBV29-1|-|TRBJ2-7
CSVVQQGLNEQYF
TGCAGCGTTGTCCAACAGGGGCTTAATGAGCAGTACTTC
>-|TRBV7-9|few|TRBJ1-1
CASVGRDTEAFF
TGTGCCAGCGTCGGGCGGGACACTGAAGCTTTCTTT
>TRBD2|TRBV19|-|TRBJ2-1
CASRGSGRASYNEQFF
TGTGCCAGTAGGGGTAGCGGGAGGGCCTCCTACAATGAGCAGTTCTTC
>TRBD1|TRBV19|-|TRBJ2-2
CASSTGQANTGELFF
TGTGCCAGTAGTACCGGACAGGCGAACACCGGGGAGCTGTTTTTT
>TRBD1|TRBV3-1/TRBV3-2|-|TRBJ1-2
CASSQGQGTRGYTF
TGTGCCAGCAGCCAAGGACAGGGTACCCGGGGCTACACCTTC
>-|TRBV3-1/TRBV3-2|-|TRBJ2-5
CASSQDPRDPQETQYF
TGTGCCAGCAGCCAAGATCCGCGGGACCCCCAAGAGACCCAGTACTTC
>TRBD2|TRBV7-2|-|TRBJ2-5
CASSLAPSGGQETQYF
TGTGCCAGCAGCTTAGCGCCTAGCGGGGGACAAGAGACCCAGTACTTC